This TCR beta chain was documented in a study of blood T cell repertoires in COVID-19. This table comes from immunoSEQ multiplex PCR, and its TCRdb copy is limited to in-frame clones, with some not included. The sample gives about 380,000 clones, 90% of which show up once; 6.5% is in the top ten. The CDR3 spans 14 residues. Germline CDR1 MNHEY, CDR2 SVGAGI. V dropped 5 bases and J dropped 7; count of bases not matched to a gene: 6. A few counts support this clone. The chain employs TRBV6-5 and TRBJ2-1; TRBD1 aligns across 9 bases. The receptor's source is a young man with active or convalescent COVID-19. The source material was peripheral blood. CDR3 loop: CASSPWGQGNEQFF. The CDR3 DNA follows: TGTGCCAGCAGTCCCTGGGGACAGGGAAATGAGCAGTTCTTC.